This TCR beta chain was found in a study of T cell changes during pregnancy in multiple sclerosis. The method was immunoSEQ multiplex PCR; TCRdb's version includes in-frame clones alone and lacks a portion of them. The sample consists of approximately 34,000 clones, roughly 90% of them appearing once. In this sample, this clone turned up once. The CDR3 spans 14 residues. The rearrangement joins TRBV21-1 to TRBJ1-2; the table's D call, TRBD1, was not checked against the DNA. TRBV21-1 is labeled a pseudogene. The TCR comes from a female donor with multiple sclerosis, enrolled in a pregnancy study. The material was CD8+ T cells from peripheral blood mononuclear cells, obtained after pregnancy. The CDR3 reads CASSKRNNGYGYTF. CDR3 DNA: TGTGCCAGCAGCAAACGAAACAATGGCTATGGCTACACCTTC.